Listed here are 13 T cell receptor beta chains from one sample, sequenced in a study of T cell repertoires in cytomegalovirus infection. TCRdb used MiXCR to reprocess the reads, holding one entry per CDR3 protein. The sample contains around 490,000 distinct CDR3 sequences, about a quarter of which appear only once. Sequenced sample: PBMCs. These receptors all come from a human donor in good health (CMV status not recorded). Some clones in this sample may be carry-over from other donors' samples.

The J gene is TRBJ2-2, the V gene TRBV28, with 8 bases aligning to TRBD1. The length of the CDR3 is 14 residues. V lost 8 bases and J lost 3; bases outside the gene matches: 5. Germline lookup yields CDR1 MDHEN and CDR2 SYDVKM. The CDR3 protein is CASRRTGYTGELFF. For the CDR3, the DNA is TGTGCCAGCCGTCGGACAGGGTACACCGGGGAGCTGTTTTTT.

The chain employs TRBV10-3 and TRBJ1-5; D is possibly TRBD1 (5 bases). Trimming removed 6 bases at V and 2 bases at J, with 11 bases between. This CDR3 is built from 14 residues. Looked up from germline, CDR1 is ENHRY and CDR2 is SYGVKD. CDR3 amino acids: CAISREVGNQPQHF. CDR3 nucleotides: TGTGCCATCAGCAGGGAAGTCGGCAATCAGCCCCAGCATTTT.

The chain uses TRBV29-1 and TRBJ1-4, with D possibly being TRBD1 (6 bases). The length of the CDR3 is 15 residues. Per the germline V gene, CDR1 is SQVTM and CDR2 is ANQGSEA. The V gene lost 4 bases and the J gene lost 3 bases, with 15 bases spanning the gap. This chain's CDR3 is CSVGYPGASNEKLFF. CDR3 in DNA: TGCAGCGTTGGGTATCCGGGGGCTTCTAATGAAAAACTGTTTTTT. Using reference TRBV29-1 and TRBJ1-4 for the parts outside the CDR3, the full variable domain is SAVISQKPSRDICQRGTSLTIQCQVDSQVTMMFWYRQQPGQSLTLIATANQGSEATYESGFVIDKFPISRPNLTFSTLTVSNMSPEDSSIYLCSVGYPGASNEKLFFGSGTQLSVL.

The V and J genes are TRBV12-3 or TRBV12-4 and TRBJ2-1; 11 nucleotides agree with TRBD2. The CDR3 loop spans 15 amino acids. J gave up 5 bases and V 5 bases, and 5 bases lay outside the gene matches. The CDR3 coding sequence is TGTGCCAGCAGTCCGACTAGCGGGAAACACAATGAGCAGTTCTTC. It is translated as CASSPTSGKHNEQFF.

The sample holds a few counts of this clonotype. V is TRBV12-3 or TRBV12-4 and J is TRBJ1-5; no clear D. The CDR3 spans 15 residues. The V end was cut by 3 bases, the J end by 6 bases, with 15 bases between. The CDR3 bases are TGTGCCAGCAGTTTGTCTGGGTCCGGAGGTCAGCCCCAGCATTTT. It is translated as CASSLSGSGGQPQHF.

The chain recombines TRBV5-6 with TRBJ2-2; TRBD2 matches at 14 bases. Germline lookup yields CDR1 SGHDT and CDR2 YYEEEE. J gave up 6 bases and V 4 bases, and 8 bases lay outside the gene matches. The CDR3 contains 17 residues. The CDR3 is CASSDGTSGRRAGELFF. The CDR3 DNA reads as TGTGCCAGCAGCGACGGGACTAGCGGGAGAAGGGCCGGGGAGCTGTTTTTT.

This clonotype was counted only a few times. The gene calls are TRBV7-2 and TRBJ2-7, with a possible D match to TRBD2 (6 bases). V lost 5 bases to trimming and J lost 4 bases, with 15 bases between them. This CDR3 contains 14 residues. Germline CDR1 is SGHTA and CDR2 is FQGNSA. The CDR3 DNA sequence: TGTGCCAGCAGCCGAACCGGGACTTTTTACGAGCAGTACTTC. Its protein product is CASSRTGTFYEQYF.

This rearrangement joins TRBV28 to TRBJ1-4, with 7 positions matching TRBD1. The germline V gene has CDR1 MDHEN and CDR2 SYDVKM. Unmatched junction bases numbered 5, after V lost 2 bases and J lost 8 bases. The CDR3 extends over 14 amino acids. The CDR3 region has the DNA TGTGCCAGCAGTTTAAGGGGGCTTGGGGAAAAACTGTTTTTT. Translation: CASSLRGLGEKLFF.

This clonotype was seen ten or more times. CDR3 bases: TGTGCCAGCAGCTCCCACCCGGGACAGAACACCGGGGAGCTGTTTTTT. Protein: CASSSHPGQNTGELFF. The V call is TRBV7-6, the J call TRBJ2-2, with D possibly matching TRBD1 (6 bases). Germline V gene data show CDR1 as SGHVS and CDR2 as FNYEAQ. Trimming took off 4 bases at V and 1 base at J, with 13 bases between the two ends. This CDR3 region has 16 residues.

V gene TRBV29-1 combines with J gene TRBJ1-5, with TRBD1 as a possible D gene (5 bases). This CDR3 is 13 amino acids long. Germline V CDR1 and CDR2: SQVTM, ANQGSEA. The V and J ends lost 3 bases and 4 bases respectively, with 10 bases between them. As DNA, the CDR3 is TGCAGCGTTGAGGAGGGGAAGAATCAGCCCCAGCATTTT. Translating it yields CSVEEGKNQPQHF.

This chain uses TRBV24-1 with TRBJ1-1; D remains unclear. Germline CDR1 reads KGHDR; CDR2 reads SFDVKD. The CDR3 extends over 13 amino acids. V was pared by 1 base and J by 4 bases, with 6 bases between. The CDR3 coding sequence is TGTGCCACCAGTGATTTACGAGGCACTGAAGCTTTCTTT. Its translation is CATSDLRGTEAFF.

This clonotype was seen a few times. The CDR3 is CSVVPLLDGYTF. For the CDR3, the DNA is TGCAGCGTTGTGCCCCTGTTGGATGGCTACACCTTC. This chain connects TRBV29-1 to TRBJ1-2; no definite D call. Looked up from germline, CDR1 is SQVTM and CDR2 is ANQGSEA. V was clipped by 4 bases and J by 6 bases, with 12 bases between them. This CDR3 comprises 12 residues.

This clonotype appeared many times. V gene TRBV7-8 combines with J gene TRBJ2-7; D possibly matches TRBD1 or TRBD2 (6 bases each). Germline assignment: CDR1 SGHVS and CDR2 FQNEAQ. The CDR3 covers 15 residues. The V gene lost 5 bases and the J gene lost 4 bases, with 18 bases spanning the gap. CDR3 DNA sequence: TGTGCCAGCAGCCGGGGGACATCTCCAGGGTACGAGCAGTACGTC. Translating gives CASSRGTSPGYEQYV.